One and the same sample provided the 24 T cell receptor beta chains below, sequenced in a study of blood T cell repertoires in COVID-19. TCRdb keeps only in-frame clones here, not all; method: immunoSEQ multiplex PCR. The table has fewer than 400,000 clones, around 87% seen once. Sequencing used peripheral blood. The receptors derive from a human donor in a cohort sampled during active COVID-19.

V is TRBV11-3 and J is TRBJ2-1, with 9 bases fitting TRBD2. J was trimmed by 7 bases and V by 3 bases; bases with no gene match: 4. Germline CDR1 SGHNT, CDR2 YENEEA. CDR3 length: 14 amino acids. The DNA of the CDR3 is TGTGCCAGCAGCTTTCTAGCGGGGAGTAATGAGCAGTTCTTC. It codes for CASSFLAGSNEQFF.

The chain combines TRBV9 with TRBJ1-4, with a weak D call TRBD1 (5 bases). CDR1 SGDLS and CDR2 YYNGEE come from the germline V gene. The CDR3 has 14 amino acids. Trimming took 0 bases from V and 8 from J, leaving 11 bases between them. The CDR3 here is CASSVDSGGEKLFF. DNA for the CDR3: TGTGCCAGCAGCGTAGACTCGGGGGGAGAAAAACTGTTTTTT.

This chain joins TRBV7-9 and TRBJ2-7, with D hard to call. The germline V and J ends were trimmed by 7 bases and 0 bases, with 13 bases remaining between them. Per germline, CDR1 SEHNR and CDR2 FQNEAQ (reference sequence). The length of the CDR3 is 14 residues. The CDR3 loop reads CASTNLETSYEQYF. The DNA of the CDR3 is TGTGCCAGCACCAACTTGGAGACCTCCTACGAGCAGTACTTC.

This rearrangement joins TRBV7-3 to TRBJ2-1; D is perhaps TRBD1 (8 bases). V lost 8 bases to trimming and J lost 9 bases, with 17 bases between them. CDR1 is SGHTA, CDR2 FQGTGA, per germline. The CDR3 spans 13 residues. CDR3 sequence reads: CASGRDRNGEQFF. CDR3 in DNA: TGTGCCAGCGGGAGGGACAGGAATGGTGAGCAGTTCTTC. The full variable domain, its missing parts supplied by reference TRBV7-3 and TRBJ2-1, is GAGVSQTPSNKVTEKGKYVELRCDPISGHTALYWYRQSLGQGPEFLIYFQGTGAADDSGLPNDRFFAVRPEGSVSTLKIQRTERGDSAVYLCASGRDRNGEQFFGPGTRLTVL.

The CDR3 here is CASRSGGIGEQYF. CDR3 DNA sequence: TGTGCCAGCAGGTCGGGGGGAATCGGTGAGCAGTACTTC. The V call is TRBV28, the J call TRBJ2-7; 7 bases fit TRBD2. The ends lost 6 bases at V and 7 bases at J; junction bases unmatched: 9. This CDR3 is 13 amino acids long. The germline CDR1 and CDR2 sequences are MDHEN and SYDVKM.

V gene TRBV2 combines with J gene TRBJ1-2, with D unclear. Germline CDR1 is SNHLY and CDR2 is FYNNEI. The CDR3 contains 17 residues. V gave up 2 bases and J gave up 0 bases, with 16 bases separating them. The CDR3 nucleotides read TGTGCCAGCAGTGAAACTAGGCAGCTGGTAGCTAACTATGGCTACACCTTC. Encoded protein: CASSETRQLVANYGYTF.

The V call is TRBV28, the J call TRBJ2-1; D might be TRBD2 (5 bases). CDR1 and CDR2 from the germline V gene are MDHEN and SYDVKM. This CDR3 is 13 amino acids long. V was cut by 7 bases and J by 8 bases, with 15 bases left in between. The CDR3 DNA follows: TGTGCCAGCAAGCGGCCCGGAGGAGATGAGCAGTTCTTC. Translated: CASKRPGGDEQFF.

The chain couples TRBV2 to TRBJ1-5; D may be TRBD1 (5 bases). The CDR3 is 15 residues long. V was cut by 7 bases and J by 0 bases, with 13 bases left in between. Germline V gives CDR1 SNHLY, CDR2 FYNNEI. This CDR3 reads CASTWGGNSNQPQHF. The CDR3 nucleotides read TGTGCCAGCACCTGGGGGGGAAATAGCAATCAGCCCCAGCATTTT. The full variable domain, with the rest looked up from reference TRBV2 and TRBJ1-5, is EPEVTQTPSHQVTQMGQEVILRCVPISNHLYFYWYRQILGQKVEFLVSFYNNEISEKSEIFDDQFSVERPDGSNFTLKIRSTKLEDSAMYFCASTWGGNSNQPQHFGDGTRLSIL.

This chain connects TRBV6-1 to TRBJ1-5; D possibly corresponds to TRBD1 (5 bases). This CDR3 comprises 15 residues. The ends were cut back, 0 bases at V and 6 bases at J, with 12 bases in the middle. Germline values: CDR1 MNHNS, CDR2 SASEGT. CDR3 nucleotides: TGTGCCAGCAGTGAAGCGCGGGAAGGGGCTCAGCCCCAGCATTTT. As protein: CASSEAREGAQPQHF.

In this sample, this clone turned up a few times. This chain uses TRBV5-6 with TRBJ2-7; TRBD1 matches at 7 bases. Germline V gene sequence: CDR1 SGHDT, CDR2 YYEEEE. This CDR3 has 14 residues. The junction had 4 bases not matched to a gene; V was cut back by 0 bases and J by 4 bases. The chain's CDR3 is CASSLGPGGYEQYF. The CDR3 DNA is TGTGCCAGCAGCTTGGGGCCAGGGGGATACGAGCAGTACTTC. The full variable domain, rest sourced from reference TRBV5-6 and TRBJ2-7, is DAGVTQSPTHLIKTRGQQVTLRCSPKSGHDTVSWYQQALGQGPQFIFQYYEEEERQRGNFPDRFSGHQFPNYSSELNVNALLLGDSALYLCASSLGPGGYEQYFGPGTRLTVT.

The chain combines TRBV27 with TRBJ2-3, with D hard to call. V lost 3 bases and J 6 bases, leaving 4 bases between the germline ends. Germline loops: CDR1 MNHEY, CDR2 SMNVEV (reference sequence). The CDR3 length is 11 residues. In nucleotides, the CDR3 is TGTGCCAGCAGTTTCAGGGATACGCAGTATTTT. It yields the protein CASSFRDTQYF.

The V and J genes are TRBV5-5 and TRBJ2-5; D is possibly TRBD1 (5 bases). V was cut by 2 bases and J by 7 bases, with 12 bases left in between. In germline, CDR1 is SGHKS, CDR2 YYEKEE (reference sequence). This CDR3 is built from 13 residues. Here the CDR3 reads CASSFDSPGTQYF. CDR3 bases: TGTGCCAGCAGCTTCGACAGCCCGGGGACCCAGTACTTC.

The V and J genes are TRBV3-1 (or the pseudogene TRBV3-2) and TRBJ2-7; 8 bases match TRBD1. The J segment lost 0 bases and the V segment lost 7 bases, leaving 5 bases of the junction unmatched. The CDR3 has 14 residues. CDR1 LGHDT and CDR2 YNNKEL come from the germline V gene (reference sequence). The CDR3 DNA reads TGTGCCAGCACCCCACAGGGGGGCTCCTACGAGCAGTACTTC. This gives the protein CASTPQGGSYEQYF.

The chain links TRBV15 to TRBJ1-1, with D possibly being TRBD1 (5 bases). The V end was cut by 8 bases, the J end by 5 bases, with 15 bases between. The CDR3 sequence is 13 residues long. Germline V CDR1 and CDR2: LNHNV, YYDKDF (reference sequence). CDR3 residues: CATQSGAGTEAFF. CDR3 sequence (DNA): TGTGCCACCCAGTCCGGGGCGGGGACTGAAGCTTTCTTT. Supplemented by reference TRBV15 and TRBJ1-1, the full variable domain reads DAMVIQNPRYQVTQFGKPVTLSCSQTLNHNVMYWYQQKSSQAPKLLFHYYDKDFNNEADTPDNFQSRRPNTSFCFLDIRSPGLGDTAMYLCATQSGAGTEAFFGQGTRLTVV.

This chain links TRBV18 with TRBJ2-1, with 8 bases aligning to TRBD2. The CDR3 sequence is 15 residues long. Germline V gene data show CDR1 as KGHSH and CDR2 as LQKENI. V shed 2 bases, J shed 9 bases, and the junction held 9 bases outside the gene matches. The CDR3 DNA reads as TGTGCCAGCTCACCAATAAGGCGGGGGGCCAGTGAGCAGTTCTTC. This codes for CASSPIRRGASEQFF.

The chain is built from TRBV9 and TRBJ2-2, with D tentatively TRBD2 (5 bases). Looked up from germline, CDR1 is SGDLS and CDR2 is YYNGEE. Trimming removed 3 bases from V and 6 bases from J, with 12 bases in between. CDR3 length: 14 residues. CDR3 sequence reads: CASSAESSPGELFF. The CDR3 DNA sequence: TGTGCCAGCAGCGCCGAGTCTAGCCCCGGGGAGCTGTTTTTT. Full variable domain (remainder filled in from reference TRBV9 and TRBJ2-2): DSGVTQTPKHLITATGQRVTLRCSPRSGDLSVYWYQQSLDQGLQFLIQYYNGEERAKGNILERFSAQQFPDLHSELNLSSLELGDSALYFCASSAESSPGELFFGEGSRLTVL.

V is TRBV12-5 and J is TRBJ2-5; 11 nucleotides match TRBD2. The trim removed 0 bases at V and 5 bases at J, leaving 5 bases unmatched. CDR3 length: 16 residues. Per the germline V gene, CDR1 is LGHNT and CDR2 is FRNRAP. The CDR3 DNA sequence: TGTGCTAGTGGTTTGGTACTAGCGGGGGTTAGGGAGACCCAGTACTTC. Its protein is CASGLVLAGVRETQYF.

In this sample, this clone turned up many times. Germline and junction disagree at one end, which may indicate a read error. The rearrangement links TRBV6-4 to TRBJ2-2; 7 bases line up with TRBD1. The CDR3 is made up of 15 amino acids. Germline assignment: CDR1 MRHNA and CDR2 SNTAGT. CDR3 loop: CASSTGASNAGELFF. CDR3 bases: TGTGCCAGCAGCACAGGGGCTTCGAACGCCGGGGAGCTGTTTTTT.

The chain recombines TRBV15 with TRBJ2-7; tentative D call: TRBD2 (5 bases). From germline, CDR1 is LNHNV and CDR2 YYDKDF (reference sequence). Trimming took 0 bases from V and 2 from J, leaving 11 bases between them. The CDR3 is 15 amino acids. CDR3 bases: TGTGCCACCAGCAGAGAAACAGCGGTCCCCTACGAGCAGTACTTC. Its translation is CATSRETAVPYEQYF.

The genes are TRBV5-1 and TRBJ2-3; TRBD2 agrees at 13 bases. Per the germline V gene, CDR1 is SGHRS and CDR2 is YFSETQ. The CDR3 is 21 amino acids. V lost 5 bases and J lost 1; bases outside the gene matches: 19. DNA of the CDR3: TGCGCCAGCAGACCTGGACTAGCGGGAGCGGGAGAGGGAGTTGGCACAGATACGCAGTATTTT. Protein: CASRPGLAGAGEGVGTDTQYF.

This clone was seen more than once but under ten times. The V call is TRBV18, the J call TRBJ1-6; 8 nucleotides line up with TRBD1. Trimming removed 2 bases from V and 10 bases from J; junction bases left unmatched: 7. Germline lookup yields CDR1 KGHSH and CDR2 LQKENI. The CDR3 contains 15 residues. As DNA, the CDR3 is TGTGCCAGCTCACCAGAGGGACAGGTACTCTCACCCCTCCACTTT. It translates to CASSPEGQVLSPLHF.

This chain connects TRBV2 to TRBJ1-3; TRBD1 aligns across 7 bases. This CDR3 spans 16 amino acids. V gave up 0 bases and J gave up 0 bases; unmatched junction bases: 2. Germline loops: CDR1 SNHLY, CDR2 FYNNEI. The CDR3, as DNA: TGTGCCAGCAGTGAAGCGGGACAGAACTCTGGAAACACCATATATTTT. This gives the protein CASSEAGQNSGNTIYF.

This rearrangement joins TRBV5-4 to TRBJ1-1, with D tentatively TRBD1 (5 bases). Between the trimmed V and J ends, which lost 4 bases and 1 base, there was a span of 11 bases. This CDR3 is built from 14 residues. Germline V gives CDR1 SGHNT, CDR2 YYREEE (reference sequence). The CDR3 nucleotides read TGTGCCAGCAGCCCGGAACAGGCGAACACTGAAGCTTTCTTT. Residues: CASSPEQANTEAFF.

The V and J genes are TRBV27 and TRBJ2-7; 14 positions match TRBD2. Germline assignment: CDR1 MNHEY and CDR2 SMNVEV (reference sequence). The J segment lost 5 bases and the V segment lost 2 bases, leaving 5 bases of the junction unmatched. This CDR3 has 16 residues. The CDR3 coding sequence is TGTGCCAGCAGTTTAGGGACTAGCGGGAGAAGTAACGAGCAGTACTTC. Its protein product is CASSLGTSGRSNEQYF.